This T cell receptor (beta chain) was profiled in a study of cytomegalovirus exposure and HLA in healthy donors. The germline V and J ends were trimmed by 2 bases and 8 bases, with 12 bases remaining between them. The germline gives CDR1 SGHTA, CDR2 FQGNSA. The CDR3 length is 14 residues. Use of 60 Vbeta and 13 Jbeta primers characterized the PCR. Sequencing was performed with immunoSEQ multiplex PCR; in TCRdb, only in-frame clones are kept and a portion is missing. The sample yields around 200,000 clones, roughly 68% seen once. The chain is built from TRBV7-2 and TRBJ1-4; D is perhaps TRBD1 (6 bases). Sample: PBMCs. The sequence came from a man between 40 and 49 years old in good health and CMV-seropositive. CDR3 protein: CASSLLGAGEKLFF. The CDR3 region has the DNA TGTGCCAGCAGCTTACTGGGGGCAGGGGAAAAACTGTTTTTT.